Listed below are T cell receptor beta chains from one sample, sequenced in a study of blood T cells in healthy people across ages. TCRdb redid the calling of the 5' RACE reads with MiXCR, one entry per CDR3 protein. The sample has over 1.5 million distinct CDR3 sequences; about 50% are singletons. Sequenced input: blood. These receptors all come from a woman in her thirties or forties in good health. CDR3s include the opening cysteine and the closing phenylalanine or tryptophan. Each record gives: V gene, clone size, D gene, J gene, CDR3 DNA, CDR3 protein. The D gene is left open where the match is weak. Clone size appears in some rows only: once, few, many, or a class for an expanded clone.

>TRBV20-1|-|-|TRBJ2-7
TGCAGTGCTAGTCGAGGGCCCGGGATTTCCTACGAGCAGTACTTC
CSASRGPGISYEQYF
>TRBV20-1|-|-|TRBJ1-1
TGCAGTGCTGAAACCGTGGGGGACACTGAAGCTTTCTTT
CSAETVGDTEAFF
>TRBV7-2|-|TRBD1|TRBJ2-5
TGCGCCTCTAAGACACAGGGGGCTTTTGGAGAGACCCAGTACTTC
CASKTQGAFGETQYF
>TRBV6-2/TRBV6-3|-|TRBD1|TRBJ2-1
TGTGCCAGCAGTTACGCAACAACGGGACAGATTTACAATGAGCAGTTCTTC
CASSYATTGQIYNEQFF
>TRBV4-3|-|-|TRBJ2-5
TGCGCCAGCAGCCAAGAGGATAGGGGGTTGTTCCAAGAGACCCAGTACTTC
CASSQEDRGLFQETQYF
>TRBV27|-|-|TRBJ2-1
TGTGCCAGCAGGAGAGCCGGAGAGGATTACAATGAGCAGTTCTTC
CASRRAGEDYNEQFF
>TRBV24-1|-|-|TRBJ2-1
TGTGCCACCAGTGACTCCGACAGGCTGTACAATGAGCAGTTCTTC
CATSDSDRLYNEQFF
>TRBV9|-|TRBD2|TRBJ2-6
TGTGCCAGCAGCCCTCTCCCGGGGGGGAGCTCTGGGGCCAACGTCCTGACTTTC
CASSPLPGGSSGANVLTF
>TRBV27|-|TRBD2|TRBJ2-7
TGTGCCAGCAGTTTTCGCGGGGGTACCCGCTACGAGCAGTACTTC
CASSFRGGTRYEQYF
>TRBV18|once|-|TRBJ2-7
TGTGCCAGCTCACCATTCTCCACGATAGGCTACGAGCAGTACTTC
CASSPFSTIGYEQYF
>TRBV7-8|-|TRBD1|TRBJ2-7
TGTGCCAGCAGCTTACGGACAGGGATCTACGAGCAGTACTTC
CASSLRTGIYEQYF
>TRBV4-1|-|-|TRBJ1-4
TGCGCCAGCAGCCAAGCCGACAGTTCTAATGAAAAACTGTTTTTT
CASSQADSSNEKLFF
>TRBV7-3|-|TRBD1|TRBJ2-1
TGTGCCAGCAAGGGACAGGGGTTGCAGGAGCAGTTCTTC
CASKGQGLQEQFF
>TRBV13|few|-|TRBJ1-2
TGTGCCAGCAGCTTGTACAGGAGTGCCTATGGCTACACCTTC
CASSLYRSAYGYTF
>TRBV11-3|-|TRBD1|TRBJ2-7
TGTGCCAGCAGCTTTACAGGGGCCGGCTCCTACGAGCAGTACTTC
CASSFTGAGSYEQYF
>TRBV6-6|few|TRBD1|TRBJ1-4
TGTGCCAGCAGTTACGGGACAGGTCGTGGTGAAAAACTGTTTTTT
CASSYGTGRGEKLFF
>TRBV4-1|few|-|TRBJ1-2
TGCGCCAGCAGCCAGGAACCTACGGGGAACTATGGCTACACCTTC
CASSQEPTGNYGYTF
>TRBV12-3/TRBV12-4|-|-|TRBJ1-2
TGTGCCAGCAGCCGAGGGTTGGACGGAGACAGCACCTTC
CASSRGLDGDSTF
>TRBV28|few|TRBD1|TRBJ2-7
TGTGCCAGCAGTCCCGGGGACAGGGTCTACGAGCAGTACTTC
CASSPGDRVYEQYF
>TRBV20-1|few|-|TRBJ2-1
TGCAGTGCTAGGAGTCTAAGCGTGGGTGAGCAGTTCTTC
CSARSLSVGEQFF
>TRBV20-1|-|-|TRBJ2-5
TGCAGTGCTTCCCGCTGGGGGTTCCAAGAGACCCAGTACTTC
CSASRWGFQETQYF
>TRBV7-9|few|TRBD2|TRBJ2-1
TGTGCCAGCAGCTCTGACCGGGGGGATGAGCAGTTCTTC
CASSSDRGDEQFF
>TRBV5-1|few|TRBD1|TRBJ2-3
TGCGCCAGCAGCTTGGAGGGGGCGATAGATACGCAGTATTTT
CASSLEGAIDTQYF
>TRBV5-1|-|-|TRBJ1-2
TGCGCCAGCAGCAGAACGGGGGATAACGGCTACACCTTC
CASSRTGDNGYTF
>TRBV4-1|-|TRBD2|TRBJ2-5
TGCGCCAGCGGCCAAGAAGGGCGGGGGGCCCCCCGTAAAGAGACCCAGTACTTC
CASGQEGRGAPRKETQYF
>TRBV20-1|-|-|TRBJ1-2
TGCAGTGCTAGGTGGACGGGTTCTTATGGCTACACCTTC
CSARWTGSYGYTF
>TRBV14|-|-|TRBJ2-6
TGTGCCAGCAGCCAGAACAGAAATCCTGGGGCCGACGTCCTGACTTTC
CASSQNRNPGADVLTF
>TRBV7-2|-|TRBD2|TRBJ2-7
TGTGCCAGCAGGTTGCGGGGGGCTTTTCTCTACGAGCAGTACTTC
CASRLRGAFLYEQYF
>TRBV6-5|-|TRBD1|TRBJ2-3
TGTGCCAGCAGCCCCACCGACAGGGCTACGCAGTATTTT
CASSPTDRATQYF
>TRBV5-1|-|-|TRBJ1-1
TGCGCCAGCAGCTTGGAGGAGGGCGGGGAAGCTTTCTTT
CASSLEEGGEAFF